Here is one T cell receptor beta chain with its context. The CDR3 has 19 amino acids. The V and J ends lost 3 bases and 5 bases, in that order; junction bases with no gene match: 16. Per the germline V gene, CDR1 is LGHDT and CDR2 is YNNKEL (reference sequence). The entry originates in a study of blood T cell repertoires in COVID-19. Study-level information: The samples span acute and convalescent COVID-19 from the United States, Italy and Spain.

The table came from immunoSEQ multiplex PCR; TCRdb's copy has only in-frame clones and leaves some out. Among a few hundred thousand clones listed, more than 65% were seen once. The TCR was taken from a man in his forties who had recovered from COVID-19. Sample: peripheral blood. The gene calls are TRBV3-1 (or the pseudogene TRBV3-2) and TRBJ2-7, with 13 nucleotides matching TRBD2. The CDR3 nucleotides read TGTGCCAGCAGCCAGCGGAGGGGGACTAGCGGGACAGTTTTCGACGAGCAGTACTTC. Translated: CASSQRRGTSGTVFDEQYF.